The 30 T cell receptor beta chains in this list originate from one sample, sequenced in a study of regulatory T cells in long-lasting Graves disease. Time point described: newly diagnosed GD, antithyroid drugs for less than 3 months. Scientists built the TCR library using RNA that was extracted from PBMCs. Arm-PCR of CDR3 regions with iRepertoire HTBI primers generated TCR beta libraries. TCRdb itself ran the multiplex PCR reads through MiXCR, one entry per CDR3 protein. The sample has 420,000 or so distinct CDR3 sequences, around 15% seen once. The same sample was also studied in work on T cells in Graves' hyperthyroidism and ophthalmopathy.

The specimen was peripheral blood mononuclear cells (PBMCs), collected at new diagnosis, from a patient treated with antithyroid drugs. These receptors all stem from a woman under 30 with Graves disease.

This clonotype was detected many times. The chain couples TRBV27 to TRBJ2-1; 12 bases fit TRBD2. Germline V CDR1 and CDR2: MNHEY, SMNVEV (reference sequence). V shed 5 bases, J shed 8 bases, and the junction held 4 bases outside the gene matches. The CDR3 is made up of 14 amino acids. CDR3 amino acids: CASSKRLAGDEQFF. In nucleotides, the CDR3 is TGTGCCAGCAGTAAGAGACTAGCGGGAGATGAGCAGTTCTTC.

With respect to this clonotype: A far larger clone is one nucleotide away, so this likely arose from a read error. The rearrangement links TRBV2 to TRBJ2-1; weak D call: TRBD1 (6 bases). The CDR3 spans 14 residues. CDR1 and CDR2 from the germline V gene are SNHLY and FYNNEI. Trimming stripped 4 bases from V and 10 bases from J, with 17 bases between. CDR3 DNA sequence: TGTGCCAGCAGTGTTGAGGGGGTGGCTACGGAGCAGTTCTTC. It yields the protein CASSVEGVATEQFF.

This clonotype has at least ten counts. The chain joins TRBV28 to TRBJ2-1; D unresolved. The CDR3 covers 14 residues. Germline CDR1 MDHEN, CDR2 SYDVKM. The V gene lost 3 bases and the J gene lost 6 bases, with 12 bases spanning the gap. CDR3 nucleotide sequence: TGTGCCAGCAGTTTCTCGCCGAGAAGCAATGAGCAGTTCTTC. This codes for CASSFSPRSNEQFF.

This clonotype has at least ten counts. The V gene is TRBV28, the J gene TRBJ2-1; TRBD2 matches at 7 bases. This CDR3 has 15 residues. The J segment lost 0 bases and the V segment lost 8 bases, leaving 7 bases of the junction unmatched. CDR1 MDHEN and CDR2 SYDVKM come from the germline V gene. CDR3 protein: CASLGRGFSYNEQFF. The CDR3 DNA reads TGTGCCAGCCTTGGGAGGGGCTTCTCCTACAATGAGCAGTTCTTC.

This clonotype was seen a few times. The chain couples TRBV2 to TRBJ1-5; D not resolved. Trimming left V 5 bases short and J 13 bases short, with 12 bases between. The V gene's germline CDR1 is SNHLY and CDR2 FYNNEI. This CDR3 comprises 11 residues. In nucleotides, the CDR3 is TGTGCCAGCAGTCGTTCCGGTTGGCAGCATTTT. Its translation: CASSRSGWQHF.

This clonotype was detected ten times or more. The rearrangement uses TRBV5-5 and TRBJ1-5; D is unresolved. Germline V gene sequence: CDR1 SGHKS, CDR2 YYEKEE (reference sequence). Trimming left V 0 bases short and J 4 bases short, with 17 bases between. There are 17 residues in the CDR3. The DNA for the CDR3 is TGTGCCAGCAGCTTGGCCGAGGTTGGATCCCGGAATCAGCCCCAGCATTTT. It specifies CASSLAEVGSRNQPQHF. The full variable domain, in which reference TRBV5-5 and TRBJ1-5 provide the parts outside the CDR3, is DAGVTQSPTHLIKTRGQQVTLRCSPISGHKSVSWYQQVLGQGPQFIFQYYEKEERGRGNFPDRFSARQFPNYSSELNVNALLLGDSALYLCASSLAEVGSRNQPQHFGDGTRLSIL.

This clonotype was seen only a few times. The DNA of the CDR3 is TGTGCCAGCAGCCTCGGACAGGGATCTCAGCCCCAGCATTTT. Translation: CASSLGQGSQPQHF. The chain joins TRBV28 to TRBJ1-5; 8 nucleotides align to TRBD1. Trimming removed 6 bases from V and 6 bases from J; junction bases left unmatched: 7. The germline CDR1 and CDR2 sequences are MDHEN and SYDVKM. The CDR3 is 14 amino acids.

The sample holds many counts of this clonotype. The rearrangement uses TRBV25-1 and TRBJ2-1; TRBD2 aligns across 12 bases. The CDR3 is made up of 19 amino acids. Looked up from germline, CDR1 is MGHDK and CDR2 is SYGVNS. V lost 1 base to trimming and J lost 0 bases; unmatched junction nucleotides: 7. The CDR3 DNA sequence: TGTGCCAGCAGTGAATTTCCAAGGACTAGCGGGGTCTCCTACAATGAGCAGTTCTTC. Its translation is CASSEFPRTSGVSYNEQFF.

The chain uses TRBV11-1 and TRBJ2-7; 11 bases are shared with TRBD2. With 5 bases clipped from V and 0 bases from J, the junction kept 6 bases outside the gene matches. Germline CDR1 is SGHAT and CDR2 is FQDESV (reference sequence). The CDR3 is made up of 16 amino acids. CDR3 sequence reads: CASSPPTSGSSYEQYF. The CDR3 nucleotides are TGTGCCAGCAGCCCCCCCACTAGCGGGAGCTCCTACGAGCAGTACTTC.

For the CDR3, the DNA is TGTGCCAGCAGTTACCAGGGAAGCTACGAGCAGTACTTC. Amino acid sequence: CASSYQGSYEQYF. This chain uses TRBV6-2 or TRBV6-3 with TRBJ2-7, with TRBD1 as a possible D gene (5 bases). Germline V gene lookup returns CDR1 MNHEY and CDR2 SVGEGT. The germline V and J ends were trimmed by 2 bases and 3 bases, with 8 bases remaining between them. The CDR3 has 13 residues.

At least ten counts were recorded for this clonotype. The chain combines TRBV6-1 with TRBJ2-7; 7 bases agree with TRBD2. From germline, CDR1 is MNHNS and CDR2 SASEGT. Trimming removed 0 bases from V and 5 bases from J; junction bases left unmatched: 4. This CDR3 contains 14 residues. In DNA form, the CDR3 reads TGTGCCAGCAGTGAAGCGCAGCGGGGTAACGAGCAGTACTTC. Its translation is CASSEAQRGNEQYF.

The rearrangement uses TRBV6-2 or TRBV6-3 and TRBJ2-2, with 7 bases aligning to TRBD2. The ends lost 0 bases at V and 0 bases at J; junction bases unmatched: 4. CDR1 and CDR2 (germline): MNHEY, SVGEGT. CDR3 length: 17 amino acids. CDR3 loop: CASSYSRLAANTGELFF. Written as DNA, the CDR3 is TGTGCCAGCAGTTACTCTCGGCTAGCGGCGAACACCGGGGAGCTGTTTTTT.

This clonotype was seen many times. This rearrangement joins TRBV20-1 to TRBJ2-1; D uncertain. The V and J ends lost 6 bases and 0 bases respectively, with 18 bases between them. The CDR3 extends over 16 amino acids. Germline V gene data show CDR1 as DFQATT and CDR2 as SNEGSKA (reference sequence). CDR3 loop: CSAVDLWTSSYNEQFF. CDR3 nucleotides: TGCAGTGCGGTGGATTTGTGGACGAGCTCCTACAATGAGCAGTTCTTC.

The rearrangement links TRBV4-2 to TRBJ1-2; a possible D gene is TRBD1 (5 bases). The ends were cut back, 0 bases at V and 6 bases at J, with 14 bases in the middle. The CDR3 extends over 15 amino acids. The V gene's germline CDR1 is LGHNA and CDR2 YNFKEQ. CDR3 sequence (DNA): TGTGCCAGCAGCCAAGAGCTCGGGGGAAGGGATGGCTACACCTTC. Translation: CASSQELGGRDGYTF.

This rearrangement joins TRBV10-1 to TRBJ2-5, with a possible D match to TRBD2 (6 bases). Trimming pared 5 bases from V and 5 bases from J, leaving 18 bases between. CDR1 is WNHNN and CDR2 is SYGVQD in the germline V gene (reference sequence). The CDR3 runs 15 residues. CDR3 DNA: TGCGCCAGCAGTCCTCGGATCGGGGGTTTGGAGACCCAGTACTTC. It is translated as CASSPRIGGLETQYF.

This clonotype was detected ten times or more. V and J are TRBV12-3 or TRBV12-4 and TRBJ2-3; D is uncertain. The CDR3 sequence is 15 residues long. V dropped 2 bases and J dropped 5 bases, with 14 bases sitting between them. CDR3 sequence (DNA): TGTGCCAGCAGTTTATACCTAAGTCCGGGAGATACGCAGTATTTT. Amino acid sequence: CASSLYLSPGDTQYF.

The chain combines TRBV29-1 with TRBJ1-5; TRBD1 matches at 10 bases. J lost 2 bases, V lost 5 bases, and 3 bases had no gene match. This CDR3 spans 14 amino acids. In germline, CDR1 is SQVTM, CDR2 ANQGSEA. CDR3 protein: CSVKGTGGNQPQHF. For the CDR3, the DNA is TGCAGCGTTAAAGGGACAGGGGGCAATCAGCCCCAGCATTTT.

This clonotype was seen ten or more times. This chain connects TRBV7-9 to TRBJ1-2; D unclear. Germline assignment: CDR1 SEHNR and CDR2 FQNEAQ (reference sequence). The CDR3 loop spans 14 amino acids. V dropped 5 bases and J dropped 8 bases, with 18 bases sitting between them. The CDR3 reads CASSPRQTADGYTF. The CDR3 DNA reads as TGTGCCAGCAGCCCAAGACAAACCGCTGACGGCTACACCTTC.

The chain combines TRBV7-2 with TRBJ1-4, with D tentatively TRBD1 (5 bases). Trimming left V 8 bases short and J 0 bases short, with 7 bases between. Per germline, CDR1 SGHTA and CDR2 FQGNSA. This CDR3 contains 13 residues. The CDR3 protein is CASGGSTNEKLFF. The CDR3 DNA is TGTGCCAGCGGGGGTTCAACTAATGAAAAACTGTTTTTT.

This clonotype occurred many times. J is TRBJ2-5 and V is TRBV10-3; TRBD1 or TRBD2 may be the D gene (5 bases each). Germline V CDR1 and CDR2: ENHRY, SYGVKD. Trimming left V 2 bases short and J 2 bases short, with 9 bases between. The CDR3 runs to 14 residues. The DNA of the CDR3 is TGTGCCATCAGTGAGCCTGGGGGACAAGAGACCCAGTACTTC. Its protein product is CAISEPGGQETQYF.

This clonotype was seen many times. The genes are TRBV4-1 and TRBJ2-7; 9 nucleotides line up with TRBD1. The germline V gene encodes CDR1 MGHRA and CDR2 YSYEKL. The CDR3 is made up of 14 amino acids. The J segment lost 4 bases and the V segment lost 2 bases, leaving 3 bases of the junction unmatched. The CDR3 sequence is CASSQRTGAYEQYF. The CDR3 nucleotides are TGCGCCAGCAGCCAACGGACAGGGGCTTACGAGCAGTACTTC.

The genes are TRBV27 and TRBJ1-5; TRBD1 is a possible D gene (6 bases). The V and J ends lost 5 bases and 0 bases respectively, with 20 bases between them. The germline V gene encodes CDR1 MNHEY and CDR2 SMNVEV (reference sequence). The CDR3 totals 18 residues. The chain's CDR3 is CASSPSRTASYSNQPQHF. The DNA for the CDR3 is TGTGCCAGCAGTCCGAGCCGGACAGCGAGTTATAGCAATCAGCCCCAGCATTTT.

There are many counts of this clonotype. This chain joins TRBV5-6 and TRBJ2-1; D might be TRBD1 (7 bases). This CDR3 comprises 16 residues. CDR1 and CDR2 from the germline V gene are SGHDT and YYEEEE. Between the trimmed V and J ends, which lost 1 base and 8 bases, there was a span of 19 bases. The CDR3 loop reads CASSLMDRPGRYEQFF. The CDR3, as DNA: TGTGCCAGCAGCTTGATGGACAGGCCGGGGAGGTATGAGCAGTTCTTC.

The gene calls are TRBV30 and TRBJ1-4, with TRBD1 identical over 9 bases. From germline, CDR1 is GTSNPN and CDR2 SVGIG (reference sequence). V trimming: 2 bases; J trimming: 9 bases; junction bases outside the gene matches: 10. The CDR3 consists of 15 residues. CDR3 coding DNA: TGTGCCTGGAGTATCACCGGGACAGGGAATAAAAAACTGTTTTTT. It translates to CAWSITGTGNKKLFF.

The rearrangement uses TRBV20-1 and TRBJ2-7; 8 bases align to TRBD1. The germline V gene has CDR1 DFQATT and CDR2 SNEGSKA (reference sequence). CDR3 length: 14 residues. V shed 4 bases and J 3 bases; nucleotides not matched to a gene: 8. The CDR3 DNA reads as TGCAGTGCTACTACCCCCGGGACAGGCTACGAGCAGTACTTC. Protein product: CSATTPGTGYEQYF.

This clonotype was seen at least ten times. V gene TRBV6-1 combines with J gene TRBJ1-4; D gene unclear. V was trimmed by 11 bases and J by 0 bases, leaving 16 bases between them. The CDR3 is 15 amino acids. Germline values: CDR1 MNHNS, CDR2 SASEGT. CDR3 in DNA: TGTGCCTGTACGCGAGGAGTTGCAACTAATGAAAAACTGTTTTTT. Protein product: CACTRGVATNEKLFF.

As for this clonotype: A read error likely explains this, since a far larger clone differs by one base. The chain has TRBV7-2 and TRBJ2-3; 8 bases match TRBD2. The end of the DNA fits TRBJ2-1 better, so the J call may be wrong. CDR1 is SGHTA and CDR2 is FQGNSA in the germline V gene. The CDR3 contains 18 residues. The CDR3 DNA reads TGTGTCAGCAGCCCTTCTCCGGGAACGGGAGGGCCCGCCAATGAGCAGTTCTTC. Translation gives CVSSPSPGTGGPANEQFF.

In its sample, this clonotype was seen many times. The chain employs TRBV28 and TRBJ2-4; 9 bases agree with TRBD2. There are 15 residues in the CDR3. Losses at the gene ends were 5 bases for V and 6 bases for J; bases not matched to a gene: 8. The germline CDR1 and CDR2 sequences are MDHEN and SYDVKM. The CDR3 region has the DNA TGTGCCAGCAGTATTAGCGGGAGATGGGGAAACATTCAGTACTTC. It encodes CASSISGRWGNIQYF.

This clonotype was observed many times. This chain connects TRBV6-5 to TRBJ2-5; maybe TRBD1 (6 bases). The germline CDR1 and CDR2 sequences are MNHEY and SVGAGI. The length of the CDR3 is 17 residues. V lost 0 bases to trimming and J lost 1 base, with 15 bases between them. Written as DNA, the CDR3 is TGTGCCAGCAGTTACTCCCAGTGGACAGCGGTCCAAGAGACCCAGTACTTC. Translating it yields CASSYSQWTAVQETQYF.

This clonotype was found many times. The V call is TRBV12-3 or TRBV12-4, the J call TRBJ2-3; D call uncertain. Trimming took off 6 bases at V and 6 bases at J, with 7 bases between the two ends. The CDR3 runs 11 residues. The CDR3 here is CASSLLDTQYF. The CDR3 nucleotides read TGTGCCAGCAGCCTTTTGGATACGCAGTATTTT.